This TCR beta chain was sequenced for a study of T cell responses to AZD1222 COVID-19 vaccine. Study-level points and caveats: The breadth and depth of Spike-specific TCRs increased once two AZD1222 doses had been given. After the peak T cell response, and only then, were repertoires sampled.

Comments on this clone: Its specificity is not known.

Sequencing was performed with immunoSEQ multiplex PCR; in TCRdb, only in-frame clones are kept and a portion is missing. The table includes over 100,000 clones, 85% to 95% detected once. Germline CDR1 reads SGHRS; CDR2 reads YFSETQ. V was cut by 0 bases and J by 4 bases, with 7 bases left in between. The CDR3 runs 13 residues. The genes are TRBV5-1 and TRBJ1-2; no definite D call. This material consisted of peripheral blood, taken on day 0 of AZD1222 vaccination. The TCR was taken from an adult in good health. CDR3 sequence (DNA): TGCGCCAGCAGCTTGGATCAGCGCTATGGCTACACCTTC. It codes for CASSLDQRYGYTF.